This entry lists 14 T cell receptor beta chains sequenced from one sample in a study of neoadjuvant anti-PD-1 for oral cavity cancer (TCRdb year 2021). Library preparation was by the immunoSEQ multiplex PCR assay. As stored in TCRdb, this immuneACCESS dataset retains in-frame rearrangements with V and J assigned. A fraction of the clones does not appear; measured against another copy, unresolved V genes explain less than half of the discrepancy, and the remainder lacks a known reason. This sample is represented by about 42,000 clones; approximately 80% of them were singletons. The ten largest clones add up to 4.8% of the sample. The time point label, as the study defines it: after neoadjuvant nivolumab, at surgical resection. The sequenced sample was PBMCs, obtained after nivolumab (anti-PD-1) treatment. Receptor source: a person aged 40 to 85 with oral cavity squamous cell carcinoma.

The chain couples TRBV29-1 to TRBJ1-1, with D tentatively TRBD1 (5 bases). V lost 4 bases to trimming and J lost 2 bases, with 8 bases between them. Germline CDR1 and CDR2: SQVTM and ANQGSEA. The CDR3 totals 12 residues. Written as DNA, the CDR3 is TGCAGCGTTGCCCAGGGTAACACTGAAGCTTTCTTT. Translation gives CSVAQGNTEAFF.

CDR3 sequence reads: CASNPQGAGKDTQYF. Here the CDR3 DNA reads TGTGCCAGCAACCCACAGGGGGCGGGGAAAGATACGCAGTATTTT. The chain has TRBV6-4 and TRBJ2-3, with 9 bases fitting TRBD1. V was pared by 7 bases and J by 5 bases, with 10 bases of the junction left unmatched. Germline V CDR1 and CDR2: MRHNA, SNTAGT. The CDR3 covers 15 residues.

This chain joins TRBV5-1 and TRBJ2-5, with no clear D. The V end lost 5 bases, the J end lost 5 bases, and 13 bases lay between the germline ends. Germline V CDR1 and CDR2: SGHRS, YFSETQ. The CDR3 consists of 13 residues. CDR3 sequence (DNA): TGCGCCAGCAGAGAGACTTCCGTGGAGACCCAGTACTTC. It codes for CASRETSVETQYF.

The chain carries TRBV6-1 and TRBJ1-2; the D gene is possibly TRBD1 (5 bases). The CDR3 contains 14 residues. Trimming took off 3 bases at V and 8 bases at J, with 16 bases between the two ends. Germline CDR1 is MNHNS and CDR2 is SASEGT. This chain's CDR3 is CASSESQGVGGYTF. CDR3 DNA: TGTGCCAGCAGTGAGAGTCAGGGAGTTGGAGGCTACACCTTC.

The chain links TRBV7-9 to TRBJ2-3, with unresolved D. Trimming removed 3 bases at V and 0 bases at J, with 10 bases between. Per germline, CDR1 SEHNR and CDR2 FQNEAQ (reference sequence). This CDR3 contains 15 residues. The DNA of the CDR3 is TGTGCCAGCAGCTTGAAGGCGGCTAGCACAGATACGCAGTATTTT. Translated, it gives CASSLKAASTDTQYF.

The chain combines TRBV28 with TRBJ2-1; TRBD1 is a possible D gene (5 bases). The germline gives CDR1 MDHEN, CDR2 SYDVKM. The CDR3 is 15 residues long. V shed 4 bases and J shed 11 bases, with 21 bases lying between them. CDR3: CASSSERTLSMKQFF. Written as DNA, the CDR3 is TGTGCCAGCAGTTCGGAGAGGACACTTTCAATGAAGCAGTTCTTC.

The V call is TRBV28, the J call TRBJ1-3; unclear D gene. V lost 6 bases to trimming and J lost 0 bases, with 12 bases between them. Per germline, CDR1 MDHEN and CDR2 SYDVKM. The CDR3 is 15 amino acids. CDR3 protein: CASSLPSFSGNTIYF. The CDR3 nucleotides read TGTGCCAGCAGCCTTCCTAGTTTCTCTGGAAACACCATATATTTT. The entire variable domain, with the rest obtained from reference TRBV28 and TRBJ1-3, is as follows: DVKVTQSSRYLVKRTGEKVFLECVQDMDHENMFWYRQDPGLGLRLIYFSYDVKMKEKGDIPEGYSVSREKKERFSLILESASTNQTSMYLCASSLPSFSGNTIYFGEGSWLTVV.

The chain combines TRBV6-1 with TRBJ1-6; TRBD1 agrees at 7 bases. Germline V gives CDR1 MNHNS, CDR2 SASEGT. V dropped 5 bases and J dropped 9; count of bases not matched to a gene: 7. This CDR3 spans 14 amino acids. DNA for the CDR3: TGTGCCAGCAGTACGACAGGGACGAGTTCACCCCTCCACTTT. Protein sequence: CASSTTGTSSPLHF.

The CDR3 loop is CASSLSDRGDYEQYF. CDR3 nucleotides: TGTGCCAGCAGCTTAAGCGACAGGGGAGACTACGAGCAGTACTTC. The gene calls are TRBV7-9 and TRBJ2-7; 8 bases line up with TRBD1. The V gene's germline CDR1 is SEHNR and CDR2 FQNEAQ (reference sequence). This CDR3 is 15 amino acids long. Unmatched junction bases numbered 6, after V lost 2 bases and J lost 3 bases.

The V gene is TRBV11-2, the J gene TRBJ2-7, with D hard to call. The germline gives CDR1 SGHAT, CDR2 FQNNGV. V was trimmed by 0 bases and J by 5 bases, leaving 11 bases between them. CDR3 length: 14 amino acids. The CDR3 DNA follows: TGTGCCAGCAGCTTAGATCGCCGGAGCGACGAGCAGTACTTC. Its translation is CASSLDRRSDEQYF.

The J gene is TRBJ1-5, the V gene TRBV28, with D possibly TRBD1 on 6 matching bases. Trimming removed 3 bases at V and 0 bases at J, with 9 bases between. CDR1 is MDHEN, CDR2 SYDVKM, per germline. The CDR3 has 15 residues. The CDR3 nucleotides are TGTGCCAGCAGTTTTGGACAGTTTAGCAATCAGCCCCAGCATTTT. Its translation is CASSFGQFSNQPQHF.

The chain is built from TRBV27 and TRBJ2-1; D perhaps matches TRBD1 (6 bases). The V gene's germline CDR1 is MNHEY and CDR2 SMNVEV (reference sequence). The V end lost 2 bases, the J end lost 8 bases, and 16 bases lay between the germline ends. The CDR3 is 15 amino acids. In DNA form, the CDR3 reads TGTGCCAGCAGTTTAGCACAGGGTAGTTGGTATGAGCAGTTCTTC. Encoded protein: CASSLAQGSWYEQFF.

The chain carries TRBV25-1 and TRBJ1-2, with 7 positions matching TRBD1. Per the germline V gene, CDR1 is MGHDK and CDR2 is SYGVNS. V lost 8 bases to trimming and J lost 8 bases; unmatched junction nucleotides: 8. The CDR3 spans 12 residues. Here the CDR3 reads CASRGQVKGYTF. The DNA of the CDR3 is TGTGCCAGCCGAGGACAGGTTAAGGGCTACACCTTC.

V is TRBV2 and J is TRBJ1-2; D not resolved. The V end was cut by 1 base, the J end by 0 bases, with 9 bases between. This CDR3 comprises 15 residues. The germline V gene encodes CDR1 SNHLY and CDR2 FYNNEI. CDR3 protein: CASSEELLPNYGYTF. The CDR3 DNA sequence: TGTGCCAGCAGTGAAGAGCTACTTCCTAACTATGGCTACACCTTC.